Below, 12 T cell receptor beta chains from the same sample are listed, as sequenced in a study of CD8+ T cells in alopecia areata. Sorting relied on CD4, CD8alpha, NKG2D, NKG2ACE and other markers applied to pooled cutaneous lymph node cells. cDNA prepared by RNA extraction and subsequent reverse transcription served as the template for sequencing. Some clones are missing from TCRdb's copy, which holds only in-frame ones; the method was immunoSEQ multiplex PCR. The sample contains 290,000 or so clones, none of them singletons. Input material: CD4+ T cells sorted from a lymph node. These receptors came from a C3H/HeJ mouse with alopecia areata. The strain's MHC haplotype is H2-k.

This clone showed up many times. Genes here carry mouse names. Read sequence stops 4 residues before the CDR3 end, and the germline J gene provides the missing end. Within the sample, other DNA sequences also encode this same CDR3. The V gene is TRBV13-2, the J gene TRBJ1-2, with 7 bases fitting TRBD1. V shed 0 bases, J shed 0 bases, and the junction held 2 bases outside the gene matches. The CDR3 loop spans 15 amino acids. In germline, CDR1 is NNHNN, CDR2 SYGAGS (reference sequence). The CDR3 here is CASGDAGTANSDYTF. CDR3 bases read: TGTGCCAGCGGTGATGCTGGGACAGCAAACTCC.

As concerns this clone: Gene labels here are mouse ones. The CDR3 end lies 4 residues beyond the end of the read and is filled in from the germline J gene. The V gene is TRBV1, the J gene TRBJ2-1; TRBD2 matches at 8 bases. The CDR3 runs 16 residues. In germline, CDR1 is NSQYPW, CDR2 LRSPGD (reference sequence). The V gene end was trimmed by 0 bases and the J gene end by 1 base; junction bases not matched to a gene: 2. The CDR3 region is CTCSADGGVNYAEQFF. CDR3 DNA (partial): TGCACCTGCAGTGCAGATGGGGGGGTGAACTATGCT.

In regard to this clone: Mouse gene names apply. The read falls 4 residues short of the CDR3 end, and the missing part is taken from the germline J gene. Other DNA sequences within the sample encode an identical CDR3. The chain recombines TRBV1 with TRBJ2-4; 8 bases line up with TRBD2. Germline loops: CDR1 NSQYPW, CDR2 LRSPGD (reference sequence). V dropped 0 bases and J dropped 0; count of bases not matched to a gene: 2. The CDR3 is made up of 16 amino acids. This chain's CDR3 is CTCSADLGGSQNTLYF. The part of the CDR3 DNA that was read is TGCACCTGCAGTGCAGATCTGGGGGGTAGTCAAAAC.

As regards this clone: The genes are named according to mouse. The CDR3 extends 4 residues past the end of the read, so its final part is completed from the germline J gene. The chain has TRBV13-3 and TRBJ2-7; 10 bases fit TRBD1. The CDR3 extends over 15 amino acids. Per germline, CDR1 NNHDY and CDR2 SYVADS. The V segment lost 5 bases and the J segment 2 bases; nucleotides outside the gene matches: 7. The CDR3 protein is CASSGMGTGAYEQYF. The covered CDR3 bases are TGTGCCAGCAGCGGGATGGGGACAGGGGCCTAT.

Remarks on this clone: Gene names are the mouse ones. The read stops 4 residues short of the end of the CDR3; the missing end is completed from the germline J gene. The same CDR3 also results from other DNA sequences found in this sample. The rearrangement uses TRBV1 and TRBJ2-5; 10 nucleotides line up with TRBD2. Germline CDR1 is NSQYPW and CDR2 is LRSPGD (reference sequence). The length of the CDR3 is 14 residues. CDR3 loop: CTCSAGLGGDTQYF. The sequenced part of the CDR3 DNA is TGCACCTGCAGTGCAGGACTGGGGGGCGAC.

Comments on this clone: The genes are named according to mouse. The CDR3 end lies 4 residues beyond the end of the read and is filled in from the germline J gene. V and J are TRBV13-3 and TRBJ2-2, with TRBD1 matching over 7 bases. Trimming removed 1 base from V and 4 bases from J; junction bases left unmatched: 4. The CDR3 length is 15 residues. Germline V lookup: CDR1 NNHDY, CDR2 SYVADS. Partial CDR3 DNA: TGTGCCAGCAGTGATAGGCAGGGGGTCACCGGG. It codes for CASSDRQGVTG. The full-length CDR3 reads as CASSDRQGVTGQLYF.

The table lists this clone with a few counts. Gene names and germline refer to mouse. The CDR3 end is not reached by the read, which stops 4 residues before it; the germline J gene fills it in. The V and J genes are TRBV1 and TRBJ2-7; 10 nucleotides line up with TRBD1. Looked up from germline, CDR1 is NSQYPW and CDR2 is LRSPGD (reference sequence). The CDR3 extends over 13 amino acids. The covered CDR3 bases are TGCACCTGCAGTGAGGGACAGGGGTAT. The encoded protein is CTCSEGQGY. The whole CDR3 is CTCSEGQGYEQYF.

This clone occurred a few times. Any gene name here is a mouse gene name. The CDR3 loop reads CASRPGTGDAEQFF. The CDR3 bases that were read are TGTGCCAGCAGACCCGGGACAGGGGATGCT. This chain connects TRBV13-3 to TRBJ2-1, with 10 bases fitting TRBD1. The CDR3 is cut off 4 residues early in the read; its end comes from the germline J gene. This CDR3 has 14 residues. V lost 5 bases to trimming and J lost 5 bases; unmatched junction nucleotides: 4. Germline V lookup: CDR1 NNHDY, CDR2 SYVADS.

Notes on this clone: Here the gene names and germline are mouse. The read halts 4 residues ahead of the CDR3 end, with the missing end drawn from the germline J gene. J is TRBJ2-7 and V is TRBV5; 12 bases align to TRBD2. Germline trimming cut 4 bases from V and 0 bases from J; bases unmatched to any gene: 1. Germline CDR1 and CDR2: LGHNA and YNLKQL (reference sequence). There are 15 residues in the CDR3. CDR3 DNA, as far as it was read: TGTGCCAGCAGCCGGGACTGGGGGGACTCCTAT. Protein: CASSRDWGDSY. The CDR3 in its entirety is CASSRDWGDSYEQYF.

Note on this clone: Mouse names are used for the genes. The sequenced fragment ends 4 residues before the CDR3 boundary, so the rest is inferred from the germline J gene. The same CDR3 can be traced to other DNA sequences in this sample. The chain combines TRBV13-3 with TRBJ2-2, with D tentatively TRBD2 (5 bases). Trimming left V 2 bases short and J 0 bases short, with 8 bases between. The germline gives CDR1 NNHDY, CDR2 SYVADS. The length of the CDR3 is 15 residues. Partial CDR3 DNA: TGTGCCAGCAGTGAGCTGGGCGCAAACACCGGG. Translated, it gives CASSELGANTG. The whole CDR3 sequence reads CASSELGANTGQLYF.

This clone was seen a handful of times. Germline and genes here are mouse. CDR3 residues: CTCSADTGGDEQYF. The CDR3 DNA, read in part, is TGCACCTGCAGTGCAGATACTGGGGGGGAT. The rearrangement links TRBV1 to TRBJ2-7; the match to TRBD2 covers 10 bases. From the germline J gene comes the end of the CDR3, since the read stops 4 residues before it. Germline V lookup: CDR1 NSQYPW, CDR2 LRSPGD (reference sequence). This CDR3 contains 14 residues.

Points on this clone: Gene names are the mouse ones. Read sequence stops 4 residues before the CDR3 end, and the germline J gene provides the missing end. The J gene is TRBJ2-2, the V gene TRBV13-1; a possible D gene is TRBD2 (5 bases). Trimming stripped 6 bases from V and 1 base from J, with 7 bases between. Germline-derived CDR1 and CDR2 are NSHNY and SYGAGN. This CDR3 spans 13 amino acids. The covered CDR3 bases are TGTGCCAGCACCTGGGAAAACACCGGG. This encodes CASTWENTG. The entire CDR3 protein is CASTWENTGQLYF.